The rows below give T cell receptor beta chains drawn from one sample of a study of T cell responses to AZD1222 COVID-19 vaccine. Generated by immunoSEQ multiplex PCR, the TCRdb table keeps only in-frame clones and is missing some. In the table there are about 170,000 clones, approximately 90% of which are singletons. The input for sequencing was peripheral blood, taken on day 0 of AZD1222 vaccination. The receptors stem from an adult in good health. CDR3s include the opening cysteine and the closing phenylalanine or tryptophan.

TRBJ2-5 TRBV7-6 CASSLGEQGSGETQYF
TRBJ2-7 TRBV2 CASSSGGGYEQYF
TRBJ1-1 TRBV27 CASSPLVGANTEAFF
TRBJ1-5 TRBV6-4 CASSEPGTGVGNQPQHF
TRBJ1-1 TRBV6-5 CASSSIPGSTEAFF
TRBJ1-5 TRBV4-3 CASSQTTGDGNQPQHF
TRBJ1-1 TRBV3-1/TRBV3-2 CASSQEGGGAFF
TRBJ1-1 TRBV19 CASSMTLNTEAFF
TRBJ1-2 TRBV6-5 CASRRGLGGLYGYTF
TRBJ2-7 TRBV5-3 CARSSGTDSYEQYF
TRBJ2-5 TRBV5-4 CASSPPGGRRETQYF
TRBJ1-2 TRBV5-4 CASSLASGGRSGYTF
TRBJ1-1 TRBV19 CASTPLGANTEAFF
TRBJ2-3 TRBV6-5 CASRSPGTDSTQYF
TRBJ2-7 TRBV6-4 CASSEGALGQYF
TRBJ1-2 TRBV14 CASSQGRTGGSGYTF